This entry lists 6 T cell receptor beta chains sequenced from one sample in a study of T cell responses to AZD1222 COVID-19 vaccine. Only in-frame clones appear in the TCRdb table, and some are missing; sequencing was by immunoSEQ multiplex PCR. The sample has about 270,000 clones; 90% to 95% are singletons. The source material was peripheral blood, sampled 28 days after the second AZD1222 dose. The receptor source for this set is an adult who received the AZD1222 COVID-19 vaccine.

The rearrangement joins TRBV6-2 or TRBV6-3 to TRBJ1-1; D is uncertain. Germline V gene lookup returns CDR1 MNHEY and CDR2 SVGEGT. The CDR3 loop spans 15 amino acids. V lost 0 bases and J lost 1, with 9 bases in between. In DNA form, the CDR3 reads TGTGCCAGCAGTTACTCGAGCAGGTCGAACACTGAAGCTTTCTTT. Its translation is CASSYSSRSNTEAFF.

The chain uses TRBV10-2 and TRBJ2-7, with D possibly matching TRBD1 (5 bases). The CDR3 totals 14 residues. Per the germline V gene, CDR1 is WSHSY and CDR2 is SAAADI. V was cut by 0 bases and J by 7 bases, with 13 bases left in between. The CDR3 DNA reads TGCGCCAGCAGTGAGTCGGGGCGGATGAGGGAGCAGTACTTC. This gives the protein CASSESGRMREQYF.

The CDR3 coding sequence is TGTGCCAGTAGTATAATGGGCAGCAGTGAAGCTTTCTTT. Protein sequence: CASSIMGSSEAFF. This chain uses TRBV19 with TRBJ1-1; D unclear. This CDR3 spans 13 amino acids. Germline CDR1 is LNHDA and CDR2 is SQIVND (reference sequence). V lost 2 bases to trimming and J lost 7 bases, with 11 bases between them. Based on the CDR3 plus reference TRBV19 and TRBJ1-1, the full variable domain is DGGITQSPKYLFRKEGQNVTLSCEQNLNHDAMYWYRQDPGQGLRLIYYSQIVNDFQKGDIAEGYSVSREKKESFPLTVTSAQKNPTAFYLCASSIMGSSEAFFGQGTRLTVV.

As DNA, the CDR3 is TGTGCCAGCAGCCCGGTGCCAGGATATGGCTACACCTTC. Translating gives CASSPVPGYGYTF. The chain couples TRBV3-1 (or the pseudogene TRBV3-2) to TRBJ1-2; unclear D gene. The length of the CDR3 is 13 residues. The germline V and J ends were trimmed by 4 bases and 5 bases, with 11 bases remaining between them. Per germline, CDR1 LGHDT and CDR2 YNNKEL (reference sequence).

V is TRBV6-1 and J is TRBJ2-5; D might be TRBD2 (5 bases). Between the trimmed V and J ends, which lost 3 bases and 6 bases, there was a span of 14 bases. The germline gives CDR1 MNHNS, CDR2 SASEGT. The CDR3 extends over 14 amino acids. The CDR3, as DNA: TGTGCCAGCAGTGAGGTAGTAGAGGGAAAGACCCAGTACTTC. It specifies CASSEVVEGKTQYF.

This clone was picked up one time. V gene TRBV10-3 combines with J gene TRBJ1-2; possibly TRBD1 for D (5 bases). The CDR3 is made up of 16 amino acids. Looked up from germline, CDR1 is ENHRY and CDR2 is SYGVKD. V was clipped by 6 bases and J by 4 bases, with 21 bases between them. DNA for the CDR3: TGTGCCATCAGCCTCATTGACAGACACCCTCGCTATGGCTACACCTTC. This codes for CAISLIDRHPRYGYTF.